Below, 20 T cell receptor beta chains from the same sample are listed, as sequenced in a study of cytomegalovirus exposure and HLA in healthy donors. The protocol was immunoSEQ multiplex PCR, while the TCRdb copy is restricted to in-frame clones and leaves out a portion. This table holds about 120,000 clones, 70% to 90% found once. The sample comprised PBMCs. These receptors all come from a man younger than 35 in good health and CMV-seropositive.

This chain joins TRBV10-3 and TRBJ2-3; TRBD2 might be the D (5 bases). CDR1 is ENHRY and CDR2 is SYGVKD in the germline V gene. The CDR3 length is 12 residues. V was pared by 3 bases and J by 6 bases, with 7 bases between. The CDR3 bases are TGTGCCATCAGTGAATCGGGGGATACGCAGTATTTT. Translation gives CAISESGDTQYF.

CDR3 in DNA: TGTGCCAGTACCTTCGGGGGGCACAATCAGCCCCAGCATTTT. As protein: CASTFGGHNQPQHF. The V gene is TRBV19, the J gene TRBJ1-5; perhaps TRBD1 as D (6 bases). V was shortened by 7 bases and J by 3 bases, with 13 bases between the two germline ends. CDR1 and CDR2 from the germline V gene are LNHDA and SQIVND (reference sequence). CDR3 length: 14 amino acids.

The chain employs TRBV19 and TRBJ1-2; D may be TRBD1 (6 bases). The V gene lost 3 bases and the J gene lost 2 bases, with 16 bases spanning the gap. Germline V gives CDR1 LNHDA, CDR2 SQIVND (reference sequence). CDR3 length: 16 residues. The CDR3 DNA follows: TGTGCCAGTAGTATCCTCAGACAGGAACCCAACTATGGCTACACCTTC. Residues: CASSILRQEPNYGYTF. The variable domain in full, completed from reference TRBV19 and TRBJ1-2, reads DGGITQSPKYLFRKEGQNVTLSCEQNLNHDAMYWYRQDPGQGLRLIYYSQIVNDFQKGDIAEGYSVSREKKESFPLTVTSAQKNPTAFYLCASSILRQEPNYGYTFGSGTRLTVV.

This clone was observed a handful of times. The chain employs TRBV5-4 and TRBJ1-2; TRBD1 aligns across 8 bases. V lost 4 bases and J lost 7; bases outside the gene matches: 6. The CDR3 runs 13 residues. CDR1 is SGHNT, CDR2 YYREEE, per germline (reference sequence). This chain's CDR3 is CASSVRGPGGYTF. DNA of the CDR3: TGTGCCAGCAGCGTCAGGGGGCCGGGTGGCTACACCTTC.

The chain joins TRBV11-2 to TRBJ2-2; TRBD1 agrees at 11 bases. This CDR3 contains 18 residues. Germline V gene sequence: CDR1 SGHAT, CDR2 FQNNGV. V shed 4 bases and J 4 bases; nucleotides not matched to a gene: 11. CDR3 residues: CASSSISKGQGVTGELFF. Here the CDR3 DNA reads TGTGCCAGCAGCTCAATCTCTAAGGGACAGGGGGTCACCGGGGAGCTGTTTTTT.

This clone appeared once. The V and J genes are TRBV11-2 and TRBJ2-2, with TRBD2 matching 9 bases. The V gene end was trimmed by 9 bases and the J gene end by 7 bases; junction bases not matched to a gene: 15. Germline CDR1 is SGHAT and CDR2 is FQNNGV. The CDR3 loop spans 16 amino acids. CDR3 amino acids: CASRPGLAGIGGELFF. In DNA form, the CDR3 reads TGTGCCAGTCGACCCGGGCTAGCGGGGATTGGCGGGGAGCTGTTTTTT.

The chain joins TRBV7-2 to TRBJ2-3, with 9 bases fitting TRBD2. Germline V gene lookup returns CDR1 SGHTA and CDR2 FQGNSA. V was clipped by 3 bases and J by 6 bases; unmatched bases: 4. The length of the CDR3 is 14 residues. The CDR3 nucleotides read TGTGCCAGCAGCTTTAGCGGGGGCGGGGATACGCAGTATTTT. Translation gives CASSFSGGGDTQYF.

This clone was detected once. The V gene is TRBV5-1, the J gene TRBJ1-5; unclear D gene. Trimming stripped 4 bases from V and 9 bases from J, with 20 bases between. There are 15 residues in the CDR3. Germline V gene sequence: CDR1 SGHRS, CDR2 YFSETQ. Written as DNA, the CDR3 is TGCGCCAGCAGCATTGGACGGGGTCTAGGGAGGCCCCAGCATTTT. Its translation is CASSIGRGLGRPQHF.

V gene TRBV6-5 combines with J gene TRBJ2-3, with D hard to call. Germline CDR1 is MNHEY and CDR2 is SVGAGI. This CDR3 has 13 residues. Trimming removed 5 bases at V and 0 bases at J, with 6 bases between. DNA for the CDR3: TGTGCCAGCAGTCCCCCAAGCACAGATACGCAGTATTTT. The encoded protein is CASSPPSTDTQYF.

This rearrangement joins TRBV2 to TRBJ1-2; D is possibly TRBD1 (5 bases). Germline CDR1 and CDR2: SNHLY and FYNNEI. The CDR3 has 13 amino acids. Trimming left V 3 bases short and J 7 bases short, with 12 bases between. The CDR3 DNA reads as TGTGCCAGCAGTGACGGGGGACTTGGTGGCTACACCTTC. Translating gives CASSDGGLGGYTF.

This chain links TRBV5-1 with TRBJ2-1, with a tentative D call TRBD2 (5 bases). The ends were cut back, 3 bases at V and 0 bases at J, with 13 bases in the middle. The CDR3 spans 16 residues. Germline CDR1 and CDR2: SGHRS and YFSETQ. DNA of the CDR3: TGCGCCAGCAGCTCCTCCCTTAGCGACTCCTACAATGAGCAGTTCTTC. The encoded protein is CASSSSLSDSYNEQFF.

The gene calls are TRBV6-6 and TRBJ1-1, with a tentative D call TRBD1 (5 bases). V lost 1 base, J lost 3 bases, and 9 bases lay in between. Germline CDR1 MNHNY, CDR2 SVGAGI (reference sequence). This CDR3 is 14 amino acids long. The CDR3 is CASSYYPGHTEAFF. In DNA form, the CDR3 reads TGTGCCAGCAGTTACTACCCAGGGCACACTGAAGCTTTCTTT.

In regard to this clone: One end of the junction fails to match germline, which may point to a read error. The V gene is TRBV5-6, the J gene TRBJ2-3; TRBD1 is a possible D gene (6 bases). Germline loops: CDR1 SGHDT, CDR2 YYEEEE. The CDR3 spans 13 residues. The CDR3: CASNLRQADTQYF. CDR3 in DNA: TGTGCCAGCAACTTGAGACAGGCAGATACGCAGTATTTT.

The V and J genes are TRBV7-2 and TRBJ1-6; no definite D call. CDR1 and CDR2 (germline): SGHTA, FQGNSA. Trimming cost V 0 bases and J 10 bases, with 7 bases left between them. This CDR3 contains 13 residues. Here the CDR3 reads CASSLALESPLHF. In nucleotides, the CDR3 is TGTGCCAGCAGCTTAGCGTTAGAGTCACCCCTCCACTTT.

V gene TRBV14 combines with J gene TRBJ2-7; TRBD2 aligns across 8 bases. The CDR3 length is 16 residues. Germline V lookup: CDR1 SGHDN, CDR2 FVKESK. V dropped 2 bases and J dropped 0; count of bases not matched to a gene: 6. The CDR3 region has the DNA TGTGCCAGCAGCCAACAGACTAGCGCACGCTCCTACGAGCAGTACTTC. It encodes CASSQQTSARSYEQYF.

In nucleotides, the CDR3 is TGTGCCAGCAGTGCTAGAAACACTGAAGCTTTCTTT. Its translation: CASSARNTEAFF. This sequence joins TRBV2 and TRBJ1-1; D unresolved. The CDR3 is made up of 12 amino acids. Trimming took 4 bases from V and 2 from J, leaving 5 bases between them. The germline gives CDR1 SNHLY, CDR2 FYNNEI. Full variable domain (outside the CDR3, taken from reference TRBV2 and TRBJ1-1): EPEVTQTPSHQVTQMGQEVILRCVPISNHLYFYWYRQILGQKVEFLVSFYNNEISEKSEIFDDQFSVERPDGSNFTLKIRSTKLEDSAMYFCASSARNTEAFFGQGTRLTVV.

The chain has TRBV6-1 and TRBJ1-1, with D perhaps matching TRBD1 (5 bases). V was clipped by 5 bases and J by 1 base, with 8 bases between them. Germline lookup yields CDR1 MNHNS and CDR2 SASEGT. The CDR3 consists of 13 residues. The CDR3, as DNA: TGTGCCAGCAGTTTGGGGGGGAACACTGAAGCTTTCTTT. Translated: CASSLGGNTEAFF.

The genes are TRBV10-3 and TRBJ2-3; the D gene is possibly TRBD2 (6 bases). V lost 2 bases, J lost 1 base, and 16 bases lay in between. Germline V gene data show CDR1 as ENHRY and CDR2 as SYGVKD. The CDR3 consists of 17 residues. The chain's CDR3 is CAISETPPPSGTDTQYF. The CDR3 nucleotides are TGTGCCATCAGTGAGACCCCTCCTCCTAGCGGCACAGATACGCAGTATTTT.

The rearrangement joins TRBV25-1 to TRBJ1-1; D possibly corresponds to TRBD1 (5 bases). Trimming took 6 bases from V and 6 from J, leaving 11 bases between them. The CDR3 runs to 12 residues. Germline CDR1 reads MGHDK; CDR2 reads SYGVNS. The CDR3 here is CASRIGGAEAFF. CDR3 in DNA: TGTGCCAGCAGGATTGGGGGGGCTGAAGCTTTCTTT.

This clone came up once. This rearrangement joins TRBV4-2 to TRBJ2-5, with 9 bases matching TRBD2. The CDR3 spans 16 residues. Germline lookup yields CDR1 LGHNA and CDR2 YNFKEQ. The V and J ends lost 0 bases and 2 bases, in that order; junction bases with no gene match: 4. The CDR3 protein is CASSQEVAGGQETQYF. Here the CDR3 DNA reads TGTGCCAGCAGCCAAGAAGTTGCGGGGGGGCAAGAGACCCAGTACTTC.